One and the same sample provided the 13 T cell receptor beta chains below, sequenced in a study of blood T cell repertoires in COVID-19. Repertoires were generated with immunoSEQ multiplex PCR, while TCRdb's copy carries only in-frame clones and drops some. The sample lists 250,000 or so clones; roughly four fifths were seen once. Input material: peripheral blood. These receptors all come from a woman aged 70-85 years with acute or convalescent COVID-19.

The chain recombines TRBV5-1 with TRBJ2-7; no clear D. V shed 0 bases and J shed 5 bases, with 6 bases lying between them. The germline CDR1 and CDR2 sequences are SGHRS and YFSETQ. The CDR3 sequence is 12 residues long. The CDR3 DNA is TGCGCCAGCAGCTTGGCCGTAAACGAGCAGTACTTC. Protein product: CASSLAVNEQYF.

This clone was found once. This chain joins TRBV7-2 and TRBJ1-3; the D is unclear. Trimming left V 3 bases short and J 0 bases short, with 9 bases between. Germline V gene lookup returns CDR1 SGHTA and CDR2 FQGNSA. CDR3 length: 15 residues. The CDR3, as DNA: TGTGCCAGCAGCTTTCCCCCGCGCTCTGGAAACACCATATATTTT. This translates into CASSFPPRSGNTIYF.

This clone came up once. This chain uses TRBV7-2 with TRBJ2-1; TRBD2 matches 13 bases. In germline, CDR1 is SGHTA, CDR2 FQGNSA. V shed 5 bases and J 6 bases; nucleotides not matched to a gene: 1. The CDR3 contains 14 residues. CDR3 DNA sequence: TGTGCCAGCAGCACTAGCGGGGGGGCCAATGAGCAGTTCTTC. This encodes CASSTSGGANEQFF.

The V and J genes are TRBV5-4 and TRBJ2-7; the match to TRBD2 covers 9 bases. With 0 bases clipped from V and 3 bases from J, the junction kept 7 bases outside the gene matches. The CDR3 length is 16 residues. Germline-derived CDR1 and CDR2 are SGHNT and YYREEE (reference sequence). CDR3 coding DNA: TGTGCCAGCAGCTTGGTGCCTAGCGGGGCCCTCTACGAGCAGTACTTC. This gives the protein CASSLVPSGALYEQYF.

The chain carries TRBV28 and TRBJ1-1, with TRBD1 as a possible D gene (6 bases). This CDR3 has 13 residues. Germline V gives CDR1 MDHEN, CDR2 SYDVKM. The V gene lost 7 bases and the J gene lost 4 bases, with 13 bases spanning the gap. CDR3 loop: CASTQTGTTEAFF. The CDR3 coding sequence is TGTGCCAGCACCCAAACAGGGACCACTGAAGCTTTCTTT.

V and J are TRBV2 and TRBJ1-4; TRBD1 aligns across 10 bases. The CDR3 spans 14 residues. Looked up from germline, CDR1 is SNHLY and CDR2 is FYNNEI. Losses at the gene ends were 6 bases for V and 10 bases for J; bases not matched to a gene: 8. The CDR3 sequence is CASSETGGLGKLFF. CDR3 bases: TGTGCCAGCAGCGAGACAGGGGGCTTAGGAAAACTGTTTTTT.

Details on this clone: The sample has other DNA sequences that encode this CDR3 too. The rearrangement links TRBV7-2 to TRBJ1-2, with 8 bases that match TRBD1. The CDR3 loop spans 15 amino acids. From germline, CDR1 is SGHTA and CDR2 FQGNSA. V lost 3 bases and J lost 4; bases outside the gene matches: 7. The CDR3 loop reads CASSLGTGGVYGYTF. The DNA of the CDR3 is TGTGCCAGCAGCTTGGGTACAGGGGGTGTCTATGGCTACACCTTC.

Remarks on this clone: Other DNA variants within this sample encode the same CDR3. The J gene is TRBJ2-1, the V gene TRBV7-9, with 7 bases fitting TRBD1. CDR3 size: 15 residues. The germline gives CDR1 SEHNR, CDR2 FQNEAQ (reference sequence). After removal of 4 bases from V and 0 bases from J, the junction contained 3 bases not matched to a gene. The CDR3 here is CASSSDRVSYNEQFF. In DNA, the CDR3 is TGTGCCAGCAGCTCCGACAGGGTCTCCTACAATGAGCAGTTCTTC.

The chain carries TRBV5-1 and TRBJ1-4; 9 positions match TRBD1. Germline lookup yields CDR1 SGHRS and CDR2 YFSETQ. V lost 3 bases, J lost 7 bases, and 13 bases stayed unmatched. The CDR3 has 17 amino acids. CDR3 sequence reads: CASSSQPAGQGGEKLFF. The CDR3, as DNA: TGCGCCAGCAGCTCACAACCAGCGGGACAGGGAGGTGAAAAACTGTTTTTT.

This clone has only a few counts. The chain joins TRBV4-2 to TRBJ1-6, with a weak D call TRBD1 (6 bases). Germline V gene sequence: CDR1 LGHNA, CDR2 YNFKEQ. V shed 3 bases and J shed 8 bases, with 11 bases lying between them. The CDR3 totals 14 residues. This chain's CDR3 is CASSQEDRYSPLHF. CDR3 coding DNA: TGTGCCAGCAGCCAGGAGGACAGATATTCACCCCTCCACTTT.

The gene calls are TRBV29-1 and TRBJ1-1, with a tentative D call TRBD1 (6 bases). Germline assignment: CDR1 SQVTM and CDR2 ANQGSEA. The CDR3 is made up of 15 amino acids. V was shortened by 1 base and J by 5 bases, with 17 bases between the two germline ends. Here the CDR3 DNA reads TGCAGCGTTGAAGCTCCCAAGGACAGAGGTACTGAAGCTTTCTTT. Its protein product is CSVEAPKDRGTEAFF.

V and J are TRBV6-5 and TRBJ2-4; 7 nucleotides line up with TRBD2. The CDR3 is 15 residues long. CDR1 and CDR2 from the germline V gene are MNHEY and SVGAGI. Trimming cost V 6 bases and J 0 bases; bases outside gene matches: 5. The CDR3 region is CASSQWGGAKNIQYF. The CDR3 region has the DNA TGTGCCAGCAGCCAATGGGGGGGAGCCAAAAACATTCAGTACTTC.

Here the CDR3 reads CASSQALTGGSWLFGYTF. In DNA form, the CDR3 reads TGCGCCAGCAGCCAAGCCCTAACAGGGGGCTCTTGGTTGTTTGGCTACACCTTC. The rearrangement uses TRBV4-1 and TRBJ1-2; 9 nucleotides line up with TRBD1. Losses at the gene ends were 1 base for V and 7 bases for J; bases not matched to a gene: 16. The CDR3 is 18 amino acids. Germline V gene lookup returns CDR1 MGHRA and CDR2 YSYEKL.